This T cell receptor (beta chain) originates from a study of CD8 T cells in Susac syndrome. Overall study findings and caveats: The TCR sequencing and HLA analysis in the study involved a relatively small number of individuals, as the study acknowledged.

TEMRA cells were FACS-enriched and CD8+ and CD4+ T cells negatively isolated. Random hexamers were used to reverse transcribe an amount of about 0.45 to 1 ug RNA. TCRdb itself ran the immunoSEQ multiplex PCR reads through MiXCR, one entry per CDR3 protein. The sample has about 210,000 distinct CDR3 sequences, roughly 95% seen once. The CDR3 sequence is 12 residues long. The trim removed 4 bases at V and 9 bases at J, leaving 4 bases unmatched. Per the germline V gene, CDR1 is SGDLS and CDR2 is YYNGEE. On this clonotype: The antigen is not known.

The TCR comes from a human donor in good health. This chain joins TRBV9 and TRBJ1-2, with TRBD1 identical over 9 bases. Sequenced: CD4+ T cells from PBMCs. The CDR3 here is CASSPGQGSYTF. The CDR3 nucleotides read TGTGCCAGCAGCCCAGGACAGGGGAGCTACACCTTC.